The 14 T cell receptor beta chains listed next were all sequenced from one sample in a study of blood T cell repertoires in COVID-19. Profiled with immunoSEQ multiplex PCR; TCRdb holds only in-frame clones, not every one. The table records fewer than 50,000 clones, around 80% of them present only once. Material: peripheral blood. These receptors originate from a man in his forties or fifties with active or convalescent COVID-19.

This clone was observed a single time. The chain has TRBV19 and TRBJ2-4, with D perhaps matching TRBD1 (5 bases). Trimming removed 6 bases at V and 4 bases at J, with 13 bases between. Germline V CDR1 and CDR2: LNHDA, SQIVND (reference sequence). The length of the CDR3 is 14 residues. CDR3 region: CASSPTRTKNIQYF. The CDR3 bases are TGTGCCAGTAGCCCGACTCGGACAAAAAACATTCAGTACTTC.

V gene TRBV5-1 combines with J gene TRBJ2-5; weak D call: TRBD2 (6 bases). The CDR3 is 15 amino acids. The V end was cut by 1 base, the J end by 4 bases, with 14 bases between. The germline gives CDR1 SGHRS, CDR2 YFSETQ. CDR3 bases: TGCGCCAGCAGCTTGATATCTATGGGGGGAGAGACCCAGTACTTC. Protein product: CASSLISMGGETQYF. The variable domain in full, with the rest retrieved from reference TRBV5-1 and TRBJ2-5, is KAGVTQTPRYLIKTRGQQVTLSCSPISGHRSVSWYQQTPGQGLQFLFEYFSETQRNKGNFPGRFSGRQFSNSRSEMNVSTLELGDSALYLCASSLISMGGETQYFGPGTRLLVL.

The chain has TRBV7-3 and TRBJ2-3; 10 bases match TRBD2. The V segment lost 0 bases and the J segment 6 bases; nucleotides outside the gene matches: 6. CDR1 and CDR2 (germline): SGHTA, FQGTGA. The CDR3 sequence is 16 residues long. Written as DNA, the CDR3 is TGTGCCAGCAGCTTAACGCCTAGCGGGAGAGGGGATACGCAGTATTTT. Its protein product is CASSLTPSGRGDTQYF.

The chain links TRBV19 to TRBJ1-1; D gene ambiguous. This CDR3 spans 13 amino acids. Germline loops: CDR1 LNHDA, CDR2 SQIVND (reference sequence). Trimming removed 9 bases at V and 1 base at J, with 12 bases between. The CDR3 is CASAMGRNTEAFF. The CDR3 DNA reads TGTGCCAGCGCCATGGGCAGGAACACTGAAGCTTTCTTT.

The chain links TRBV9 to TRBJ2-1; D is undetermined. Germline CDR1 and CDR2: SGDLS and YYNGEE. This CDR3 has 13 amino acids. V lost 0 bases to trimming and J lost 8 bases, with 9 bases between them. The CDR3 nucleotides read TGTGCCAGCAGCGTAGTTGAGTACGATGAGCAGTTCTTC. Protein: CASSVVEYDEQFF.

The CDR3 is CASSRRQGPYEQYF. The CDR3 DNA follows: TGTGCCAGCAGTCGAAGACAGGGCCCCTACGAGCAGTACTTC. The genes are TRBV6-5 and TRBJ2-7; 7 nucleotides match TRBD1. Germline V gene data show CDR1 as MNHEY and CDR2 as SVGAGI. The CDR3 consists of 14 residues. Trimming cost V 5 bases and J 2 bases; bases outside gene matches: 6.

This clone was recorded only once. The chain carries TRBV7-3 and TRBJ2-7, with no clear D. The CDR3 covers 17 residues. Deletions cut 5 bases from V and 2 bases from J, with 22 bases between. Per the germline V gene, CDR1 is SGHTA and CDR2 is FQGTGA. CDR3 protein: CASSQTPARFRPYEQYF. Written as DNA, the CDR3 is TGTGCCAGCAGCCAGACGCCGGCCCGTTTCAGGCCCTACGAGCAGTACTTC.

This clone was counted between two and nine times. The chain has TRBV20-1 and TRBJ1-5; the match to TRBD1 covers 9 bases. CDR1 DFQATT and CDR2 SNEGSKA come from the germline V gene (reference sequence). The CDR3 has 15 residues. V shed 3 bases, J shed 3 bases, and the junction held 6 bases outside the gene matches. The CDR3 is CSASGGQGDNQPQHF. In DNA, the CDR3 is TGCAGTGCTAGTGGGGGACAGGGTGACAATCAGCCCCAGCATTTT.

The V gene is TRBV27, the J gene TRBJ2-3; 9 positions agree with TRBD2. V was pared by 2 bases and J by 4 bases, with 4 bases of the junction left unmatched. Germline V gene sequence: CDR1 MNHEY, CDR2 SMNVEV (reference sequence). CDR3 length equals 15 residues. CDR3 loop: CASSLRRGGADTQYF. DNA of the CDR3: TGTGCCAGCAGTTTAAGGCGGGGGGGGGCAGATACGCAGTATTTT.

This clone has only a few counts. The DNA of the CDR3 is TGTGCCACCGGAGTTCAGGGGAACACTGAAGCTTTCTTT. It yields the protein CATGVQGNTEAFF. The V gene is TRBV2, the J gene TRBJ1-1; D possibly corresponds to TRBD1 (5 bases). CDR1 and CDR2 from the germline V gene are SNHLY and FYNNEI. Trimming took 10 bases from V and 1 from J, leaving 13 bases between them. The CDR3 consists of 13 residues.

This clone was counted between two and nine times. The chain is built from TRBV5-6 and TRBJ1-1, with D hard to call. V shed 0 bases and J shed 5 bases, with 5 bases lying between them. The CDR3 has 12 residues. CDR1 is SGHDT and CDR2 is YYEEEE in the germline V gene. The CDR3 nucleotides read TGTGCCAGCAGCTTGGGCGTTACTGAAGCTTTCTTT. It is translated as CASSLGVTEAFF. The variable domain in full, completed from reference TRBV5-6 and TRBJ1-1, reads DAGVTQSPTHLIKTRGQQVTLRCSPKSGHDTVSWYQQALGQGPQFIFQYYEEEERQRGNFPDRFSGHQFPNYSSELNVNALLLGDSALYLCASSLGVTEAFFGQGTRLTVV.

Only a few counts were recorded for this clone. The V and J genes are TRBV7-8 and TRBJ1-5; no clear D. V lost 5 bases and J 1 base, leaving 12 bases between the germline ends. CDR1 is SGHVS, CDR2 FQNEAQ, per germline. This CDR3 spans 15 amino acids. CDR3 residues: CASSPIVGSNQPQHF. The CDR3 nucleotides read TGTGCCAGCAGCCCCATCGTCGGGAGCAATCAGCCCCAGCATTTT.

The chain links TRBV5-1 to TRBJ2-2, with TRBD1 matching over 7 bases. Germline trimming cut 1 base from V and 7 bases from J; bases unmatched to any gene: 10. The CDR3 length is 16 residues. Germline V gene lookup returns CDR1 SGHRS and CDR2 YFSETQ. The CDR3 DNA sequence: TGCGCCAGCAGCTTGATACGTACAGGGGATTTCGGGGAGCTGTTTTTT. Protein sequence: CASSLIRTGDFGELFF.

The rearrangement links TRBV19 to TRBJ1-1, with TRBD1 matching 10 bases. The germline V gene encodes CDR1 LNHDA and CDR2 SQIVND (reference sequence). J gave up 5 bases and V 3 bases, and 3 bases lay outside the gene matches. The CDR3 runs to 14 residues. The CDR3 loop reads CASSMGQGLTEAFF. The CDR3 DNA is TGTGCCAGTAGTATGGGACAGGGGCTAACTGAAGCTTTCTTT. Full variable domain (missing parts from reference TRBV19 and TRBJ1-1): DGGITQSPKYLFRKEGQNVTLSCEQNLNHDAMYWYRQDPGQGLRLIYYSQIVNDFQKGDIAEGYSVSREKKESFPLTVTSAQKNPTAFYLCASSMGQGLTEAFFGQGTRLTVV.